The clone carrying this T cell receptor (beta chain) was detected ten times or more. No antigen is known for it. These data originate in a study of Graves' ophthalmopathy and Graves' hyperthyroidism. For the study at large: Untreated patients at initial diagnosis provided peripheral blood.

Overall study results and limits: A classifier, a 13-signature model, separated ophthalmopathy from stable hyperthyroidism with about 87% sensitivity and 81.08% specificity.

Hyperthyroidism showing no ophthalmopathy within 18 months of follow-up was stable. CDR1 SGDLS and CDR2 YYNGEE come from the germline V gene. CDR3 size: 14 residues. Trimming left V 3 bases short and J 0 bases short, with 10 bases between. As the template, RNA transcripts were used to amplify TCR beta CDR3 regions. An initial RT-PCR round employing HTBI primers preceded a second-round multiplex PCR. TCRdb re-called the multiplex PCR reads through MiXCR, storing one row per CDR3 protein. The repertoire holds 620,000 or so distinct CDR3 sequences, with 20% to 25% as singletons. Source material: peripheral blood. This receptor was taken from a woman aged 18-29 years with stable Graves' hyperthyroidism. Some clones in this sample may be carry-over from other donors' samples. The chain recombines TRBV9 with TRBJ2-7, with a possible D match to TRBD1 (6 bases). The CDR3 protein is CASSAPGASYEQYF. The CDR3 nucleotides are TGTGCCAGCAGCGCCCCAGGGGCCTCCTACGAGCAGTACTTC.